Shown below are 16 T cell receptor beta chains from a single sample sequenced in a study of T-cell memory formation after mild COVID-19. TCRdb fed the 5' RACE reads into MiXCR, producing one record per CDR3 protein. There are around 530,000 distinct CDR3 sequences in the sample; less than 25% occur only once, and under 8.5% lies in the top ten. Material: PBMCs or a T cell subset sorted from them (not recorded which). These receptors all come from an adult woman who had mild COVID-19 (a few samples of this study predate the infection). Cell type and time point are not known.

This clonotype was seen more than once but under ten times. The chain employs TRBV7-6 and TRBJ2-2, with D perhaps TRBD2 (5 bases). The V and J ends lost 0 bases and 6 bases respectively, with 14 bases between them. This CDR3 is built from 16 residues. Looked up from germline, CDR1 is SGHVS and CDR2 is FNYEAQ. The DNA of the CDR3 is TGTGCCAGCAGCTTAGCGAGCGGCGTGTTCGCCGGGGAGCTGTTTTTT. It specifies CASSLASGVFAGELFF.

This clonotype was seen more than once but under ten times. The rearrangement uses TRBV18 and TRBJ2-7, with D possibly matching TRBD2 (5 bases). In germline, CDR1 is KGHSH, CDR2 LQKENI. The CDR3 has 16 amino acids. V was cut by 1 base and J by 2 bases, with 15 bases left in between. The CDR3 protein is CASSPRIGGNTYEQYF. The CDR3, as DNA: TGTGCCAGCTCACCACGCATCGGAGGAAACACCTACGAGCAGTACTTC.

The chain employs TRBV20-1 and TRBJ2-7; maybe TRBD1 (5 bases). This CDR3 comprises 14 residues. Germline lookup yields CDR1 DFQATT and CDR2 SNEGSKA (reference sequence). Between the trimmed V and J ends, which lost 3 bases and 4 bases, there was a span of 16 bases. The CDR3 DNA reads TGCAGTGCTAGGACGGGCAGGGCGATGTACGAGCAGTACTTC. Protein: CSARTGRAMYEQYF.

The CDR3 region is CASSQAVGTDTQYF. The DNA for the CDR3 is TGTGCCAGCAGCCAAGCGGTGGGCACAGATACGCAGTATTTT. The rearrangement links TRBV7-2 to TRBJ2-3, with D possibly being TRBD2 (5 bases). CDR1 SGHTA and CDR2 FQGNSA come from the germline V gene. V dropped 5 bases and J dropped 1 base, with 10 bases sitting between them. This CDR3 spans 14 amino acids.

The chain is built from TRBV3-1 and TRBJ1-5; 7 nucleotides agree with TRBD1. J was trimmed by 2 bases and V by 1 base; bases with no gene match: 5. CDR1 is LGHDT, CDR2 YNNKEL, per germline (reference sequence). CDR3 length equals 16 residues. CDR3: CASSQAGTAGNQPQHF. As DNA, the CDR3 is TGTGCCAGCAGCCAAGCTGGGACAGCGGGCAATCAGCCCCAGCATTTT.

The chain couples TRBV29-1 to TRBJ2-3; D might be TRBD2 (5 bases). V dropped 6 bases and J dropped 6 bases, with 22 bases sitting between them. Germline V CDR1 and CDR2: SQVTM, ANQGSEA. The CDR3 contains 15 residues. For the CDR3, the DNA is TGCAGCGTGGCCGGGCTAGCCCTCCGAAGGGATACGCAGTATTTT. Translated, it gives CSVAGLALRRDTQYF.

This clonotype appeared a few times. The V call is TRBV12-3 or TRBV12-4, the J call TRBJ1-5; D gene unclear. This CDR3 is built from 14 residues. V was cut by 3 bases and J by 1 base, with 7 bases left in between. CDR3 sequence (DNA): TGTGCCAGCAGTTTGGGGAACAGCAATCAGCCCCAGCATTTT. Its protein product is CASSLGNSNQPQHF.

This clonotype has a handful of counts. The chain has TRBV12-3 or TRBV12-4 and TRBJ2-1, with D unclear. The CDR3 consists of 16 residues. V was pared by 7 bases and J by 3 bases, with 19 bases between. The CDR3 sequence: CASNPGPPEGYNEQFF. CDR3 nucleotides: TGTGCCAGCAATCCCGGACCCCCTGAAGGCTACAATGAGCAGTTCTTC.

This clonotype has just a few counts. This chain joins TRBV9 and TRBJ2-7; no clear D gene. The CDR3 length is 14 residues. Trimming removed 0 bases from V and 3 bases from J, with 10 bases in between. Germline V lookup: CDR1 SGDLS, CDR2 YYNGEE. In DNA form, the CDR3 reads TGTGCCAGCAGCGTAGCCTCAGCTAACTACGAGCAGTACTTC. As protein: CASSVASANYEQYF. Together with reference TRBV9 and TRBJ2-7, the CDR3 gives the full variable domain: DSGVTQTPKHLITATGQRVTLRCSPRSGDLSVYWYQQSLDQGLQFLIQYYNGEERAKGNILERFSAQQFPDLHSELNLSSLELGDSALYFCASSVASANYEQYFGPGTRLTVT.

This clonotype was seen a few times. This rearrangement joins TRBV12-3 or TRBV12-4 to TRBJ2-5; TRBD1 agrees at 7 bases. V lost 4 bases and J lost 1; bases outside the gene matches: 6. The CDR3 sequence is 15 residues long. In DNA form, the CDR3 reads TGTGCCAGCAGTTACTGGGGACAGCGCCAAGAGACCCAGTACTTC. Residues: CASSYWGQRQETQYF.

This clonotype showed up just a few times. This chain uses TRBV5-6 with TRBJ2-3; D is possibly TRBD1 (5 bases). CDR3 length: 15 amino acids. The V end was cut by 4 bases, the J end by 3 bases, with 15 bases between. Germline loops: CDR1 SGHDT, CDR2 YYEEEE. The DNA for the CDR3 is TGTGCCAGCAGCCCCGATGGGGCCGGGACAGATACGCAGTATTTT. Amino acid sequence: CASSPDGAGTDTQYF. The whole variable domain, filled in from reference TRBV5-6 and TRBJ2-3, reads DAGVTQSPTHLIKTRGQQVTLRCSPKSGHDTVSWYQQALGQGPQFIFQYYEEEERQRGNFPDRFSGHQFPNYSSELNVNALLLGDSALYLCASSPDGAGTDTQYFGPGTRLTVL.

This clonotype was counted a few times. The chain employs TRBV18 and TRBJ2-7, with D possibly being TRBD2 (6 bases). The CDR3 covers 16 residues. V was cut by 3 bases and J by 2 bases, with 17 bases left in between. Germline V CDR1 and CDR2: KGHSH, LQKENI. This CDR3 is CASSPPPGSVTYEQYF. DNA for the CDR3: TGTGCCAGCTCACCCCCCCCCGGGAGTGTAACCTACGAGCAGTACTTC.

The CDR3 bases are TGTGCCAGCAGTCGTACAGTCATGAACACTGAAGCTTTCTTT. This codes for CASSRTVMNTEAFF. The chain is built from TRBV12-3 or TRBV12-4 and TRBJ1-1; no clear D gene. This CDR3 has 14 residues. The V end lost 5 bases, the J end lost 0 bases, and 10 bases lay between the germline ends.

The rearrangement links TRBV30 to TRBJ1-6; D remains unclear. The germline gives CDR1 GTSNPN, CDR2 SVGIG (reference sequence). The V end was cut by 2 bases, the J end by 7 bases, with 9 bases between. The CDR3 contains 13 residues. The DNA of the CDR3 is TGTGCCTGGAGTACCGGGCCCAATTCACCCCTCCACTTT. As protein: CAWSTGPNSPLHF.

This chain joins TRBV15 and TRBJ1-1, with D tentatively TRBD1 (6 bases). V was clipped by 5 bases and J by 4 bases, with 17 bases between them. This CDR3 is built from 15 residues. The germline gives CDR1 LNHNV, CDR2 YYDKDF (reference sequence). The CDR3 nucleotides are TGTGCCACCAGCGGTAAAACAGGGCTTCTCACTGAAGCTTTCTTT. Protein product: CATSGKTGLLTEAFF.

The chain uses TRBV7-3 and TRBJ2-1; no clear D gene. The germline CDR1 and CDR2 sequences are SGHTA and FQGTGA. Trimming stripped 7 bases from V and 0 bases from J, with 16 bases between. This CDR3 region has 16 residues. CDR3 DNA: TGTGCCAGCACGGCGACCGCTGGGCCCTCCTACAATGAGCAGTTCTTC. Translation: CASTATAGPSYNEQFF.